A selection of T cell receptor beta chains follows, all from one sample in a study of OX40 agonist ivuxolimab in advanced cancers. Method: immunoSEQ multiplex PCR; TCRdb's copy keeps in-frame clones and lacks some. The sample carries 150,000 to 170,000 clones, 85% to 95% recorded once. The material sequenced was CD4+ or CD8+ T cells sorted from blood, taken in a trial of the OX40 agonist ivuxolimab. Every receptor here comes from an adult with an advanced solid tumor such as melanoma, head and neck, liver or kidney cancer. The CDR3 runs from the conserved cysteine through the conserved F or W. The D gene is left open where the match is weak. Clone size is stated in some rows and not others, as once, few, many or a class when expanded.

.,TRBJ1-2,.,TRBV28,TGTGCCAGCAGTTTAGGGACATTCTATGGCTACACCTTC,CASSLGTFYGYTF
once,TRBJ2-7,.,TRBV5-4,TGTGCCAGCAGCTTACGCGGAACCTACGAGCAGTACTTC,CASSLRGTYEQYF
once,TRBJ2-7,TRBD1,TRBV5-6,TGTGCCAGCAGCTTGTACATTCCCACAGGGGGGTCCTACGAGCAGTACTTC,CASSLYIPTGGSYEQYF
.,TRBJ2-3,TRBD1,TRBV28,TGTGCCAGCAGGGCCCCGGGACAGGGTTTAGATACGCAGTATTTT,CASRAPGQGLDTQYF
.,TRBJ1-4,.,TRBV4-3,TGCGCCAGCAGCCAAGAGTGGTCTGCAACTAATGAAAAACTGTTTTTT,CASSQEWSATNEKLFF
once,TRBJ1-2,TRBD1,TRBV5-1,TGCGCCAGCAGCCCTTCGACAGGGAACTATGGCTACACCTTC,CASSPSTGNYGYTF
.,TRBJ2-3,.,TRBV4-1,TGCGCCAGCAGCCAAGAGCGAGGAAGCGTGGCGGCAGATACGCAGTATTTT,CASSQERGSVAADTQYF
.,TRBJ1-5,TRBD1,TRBV7-9,TGTGCCAGCAGCCAGGGGGATAGCAATCAGCCCCAGCATTTT,CASSQGDSNQPQHF
.,TRBJ1-5,.,TRBV6-6,TGTGCCAGCAGTTACTCGGCCACCCGGGCTCAGCCCCAGCATTTT,CASSYSATRAQPQHF
.,TRBJ1-1,.,TRBV6-6,TGTGCCAGCAGTTACATTCAAAGGGCTCGAGCTTTCTTT,CASSYIQRARAFF
few,TRBJ1-5,.,TRBV6-5,TGTGCCAGTCGACAGGCTAGCAATCAGCCCCAGCATTTT,CASRQASNQPQHF
.,TRBJ2-3,.,TRBV18,TGTGCCAGCTCCCAAGCTAGGGACGATACGCAGTATTTT,CASSQARDDTQYF
.,TRBJ2-3,.,TRBV11-2,TGTGCCAGCAGCTCTAGGGCTAGCGCAGATACGCAGTATTTT,CASSSRASADTQYF
.,TRBJ2-7,TRBD1,TRBV7-8,TGTGCCAGCAGCACACGGGACAGGGGTCTCTACGAGCAGTACTTC,CASSTRDRGLYEQYF
.,TRBJ1-1,.,TRBV4-2,TGTGCCAGCAGCCAAGATGTTAGGGTGGAAGCTTTCTTT,CASSQDVRVEAFF
.,TRBJ2-7,TRBD1,TRBV19,TGTGCCAGTAGTCGGACAGGGCGCTACGAGCAGTACTTC,CASSRTGRYEQYF
.,TRBJ2-1,.,TRBV7-2,TGTGCCAGCAGCGTATCATACGGGACTGGAAGCTCCTACAATGAGCAGTTCTTC,CASSVSYGTGSSYNEQFF
once,TRBJ2-7,.,TRBV27,TGTGCCAGCAGCCCAAGGGGCGTCTCCTACGAGCAGTACTTC,CASSPRGVSYEQYF
.,TRBJ1-3,.,TRBV6-5,TGTGCCAGCAGACAAAAGTACTCTGGAAACACCATATATTTT,CASRQKYSGNTIYF
.,TRBJ2-2,TRBD2,TRBV27,TGTGCCAGCAGTCTCGGGACTAGCGGGAACACCGGGGAGCTGTTTTTT,CASSLGTSGNTGELFF
.,TRBJ2-2,TRBD2,TRBV5-1,TGCGCCAGCAGCCGGGGAGGGGCTAGCGCTTGGGGCTCGGACACCGGGGAGCTGTTTTTT,CASSRGGASAWGSDTGELFF
.,TRBJ2-1,.,TRBV2,TGTGCCAGCAGTCCGACTCGAGTCTACAATGAGCAGTTCTTC,CASSPTRVYNEQFF